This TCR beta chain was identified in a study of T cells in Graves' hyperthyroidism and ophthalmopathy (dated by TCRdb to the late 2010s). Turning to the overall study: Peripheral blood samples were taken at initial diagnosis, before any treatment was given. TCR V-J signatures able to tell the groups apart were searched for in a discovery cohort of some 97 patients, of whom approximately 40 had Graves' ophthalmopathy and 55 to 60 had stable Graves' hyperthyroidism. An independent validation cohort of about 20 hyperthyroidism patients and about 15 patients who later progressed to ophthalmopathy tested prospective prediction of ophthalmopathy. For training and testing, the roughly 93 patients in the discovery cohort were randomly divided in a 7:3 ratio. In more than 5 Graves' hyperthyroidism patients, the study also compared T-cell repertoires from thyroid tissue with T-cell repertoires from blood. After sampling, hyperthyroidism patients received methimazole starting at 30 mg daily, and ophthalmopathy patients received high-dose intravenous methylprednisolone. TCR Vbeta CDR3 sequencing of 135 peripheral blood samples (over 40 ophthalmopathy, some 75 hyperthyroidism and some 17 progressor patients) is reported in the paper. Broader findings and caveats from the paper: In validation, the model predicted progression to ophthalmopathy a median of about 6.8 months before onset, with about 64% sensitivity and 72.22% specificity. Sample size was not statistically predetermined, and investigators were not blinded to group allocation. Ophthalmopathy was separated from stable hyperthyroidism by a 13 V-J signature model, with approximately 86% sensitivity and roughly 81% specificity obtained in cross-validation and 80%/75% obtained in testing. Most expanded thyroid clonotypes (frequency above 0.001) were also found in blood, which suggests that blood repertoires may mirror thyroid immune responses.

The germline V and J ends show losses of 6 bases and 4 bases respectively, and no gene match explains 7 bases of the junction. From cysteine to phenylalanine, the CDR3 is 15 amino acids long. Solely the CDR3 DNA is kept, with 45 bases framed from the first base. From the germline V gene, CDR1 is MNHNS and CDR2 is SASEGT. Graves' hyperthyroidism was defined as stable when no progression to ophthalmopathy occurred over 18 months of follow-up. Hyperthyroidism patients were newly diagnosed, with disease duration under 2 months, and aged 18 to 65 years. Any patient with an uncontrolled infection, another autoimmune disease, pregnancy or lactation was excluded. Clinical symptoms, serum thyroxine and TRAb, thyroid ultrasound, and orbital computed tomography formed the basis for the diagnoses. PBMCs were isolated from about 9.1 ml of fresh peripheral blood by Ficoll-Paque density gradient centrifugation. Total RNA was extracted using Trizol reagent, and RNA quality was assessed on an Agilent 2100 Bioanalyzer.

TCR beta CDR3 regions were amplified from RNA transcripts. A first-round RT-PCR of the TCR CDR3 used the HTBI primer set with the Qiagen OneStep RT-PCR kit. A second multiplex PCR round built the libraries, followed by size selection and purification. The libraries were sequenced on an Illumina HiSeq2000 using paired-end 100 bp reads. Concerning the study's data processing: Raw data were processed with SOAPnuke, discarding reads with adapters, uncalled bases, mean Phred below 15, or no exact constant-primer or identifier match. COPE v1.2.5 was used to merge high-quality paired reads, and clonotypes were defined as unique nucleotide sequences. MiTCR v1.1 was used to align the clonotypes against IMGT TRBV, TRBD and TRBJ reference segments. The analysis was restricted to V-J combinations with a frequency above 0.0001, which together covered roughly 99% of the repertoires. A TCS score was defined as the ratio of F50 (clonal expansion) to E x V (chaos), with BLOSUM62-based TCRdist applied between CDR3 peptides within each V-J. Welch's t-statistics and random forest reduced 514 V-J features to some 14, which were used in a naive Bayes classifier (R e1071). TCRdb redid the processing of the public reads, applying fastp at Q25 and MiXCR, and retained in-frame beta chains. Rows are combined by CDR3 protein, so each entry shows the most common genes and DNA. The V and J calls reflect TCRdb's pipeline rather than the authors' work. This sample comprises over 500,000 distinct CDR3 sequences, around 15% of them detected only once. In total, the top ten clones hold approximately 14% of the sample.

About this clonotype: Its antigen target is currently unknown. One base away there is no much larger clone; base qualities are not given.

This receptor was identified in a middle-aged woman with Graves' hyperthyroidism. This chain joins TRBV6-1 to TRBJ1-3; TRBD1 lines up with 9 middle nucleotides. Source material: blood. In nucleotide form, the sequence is TGTGCCAGCAGCACCGAACAGGGGGCAGGAAACACCATATATTTT. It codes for CASSTEQGAGNTIYF.